Sequencing of this T cell receptor (beta chain) was carried out in a study of blood T cells in healthy people across ages. Study overall: Template switching retrieved approximately one barcoded beta molecule for each two T cells. General study findings and limits: Per million T cells, TCR beta diversity dropped roughly linearly as age increased. Reliance upon unsorted PBMCs precluded definitive naive versus antigen-experienced comparison.

A second PCR, run for roughly 7 to 11 cycles, used a sample-barcoded 5' primer plus a J-beta primer mix. TCRdb ran MiXCR on the 5' RACE reads and lists one entry per CDR3 protein. The sample lists over a million distinct CDR3 sequences; 35% to 55% were seen once. Germline CDR1 is SGHDT and CDR2 is YYEEEE. The CDR3 has 12 residues. Trimming took off 3 bases at V and 7 bases at J, with 8 bases between the two ends. Total RNA extracted from each sample amounted to at least 6 micrograms. This clonotype was seen a handful of times. The antigen is unknown. V and J are TRBV5-6 and TRBJ1-5, with unresolved D. The sample taken for sequencing was blood. This clonotype originated in a woman in her fifties or sixties in good health. Here the CDR3 reads CASSYQRQPQHF. In nucleotides, the CDR3 is TGTGCCAGCAGCTACCAGAGACAGCCCCAGCATTTT.